This T cell receptor beta chain was sequenced in a study of a mutant IDH1 vaccine in newly diagnosed glioma. Study information: Patients, over weeks 1, 3, 5, 7, 11, 15, 19 and 23, received a total of eight vaccinations. With temozolomide cycles, or 4-6 weeks after radiotherapy alone, vaccination was started. Therapy received beforehand was radiotherapy, temozolomide, or both, with most patients given both.

The time point here: week 23, last vaccination. Each dose of the vaccine consisted of 300 ug of mutant IDH1 20-mer peptide, with topical imiquimod. This clone showed up just once. Its cognate antigen is unknown. Clones were read by immunoSEQ multiplex PCR, and TCRdb kept only the in-frame ones, dropping some. In the table there are tens of thousands of clones, roughly 80% of which are singletons. The germline V and J ends were trimmed by 1 base and 2 bases, with 17 bases remaining between them. The CDR3 loop spans 17 amino acids. The V gene's germline CDR1 is MGHRA and CDR2 YSYEKL. The chain employs TRBV4-1 and TRBJ1-2; D may be TRBD1 (6 bases). Source: PBMCs, taken from a glioma patient whose treatment included an IDH1 peptide vaccine. The source is a man in his fifties with glioma. The CDR3 reads CASSQGSQATGNYGYTF. The CDR3 coding sequence is TGCGCCAGCAGCCAAGGAAGTCAGGCGACAGGAAACTATGGCTACACCTTC.